Each of the 17 T cell receptor beta chains below was sequenced from the same sample in a study of cytomegalovirus exposure and HLA in healthy donors. It was with 60 Vbeta and 13 Jbeta primers that the PCR ran. Measured with immunoSEQ multiplex PCR; TCRdb has only the in-frame clones, and not every one. The profile shows 80,000 to 130,000 clones, approximately 81% of them singletons. The sequenced material came from PBMCs. Source of these receptors: a male donor in good health and CMV-seropositive.

The chain links TRBV5-1 to TRBJ2-1; 8 bases agree with TRBD1. V was pared by 3 bases and J by 4 bases, with 6 bases of the junction left unmatched. The germline V gene encodes CDR1 SGHRS and CDR2 YFSETQ. The CDR3 contains 15 residues. CDR3: CASSSATGGYNEQFF. For the CDR3, the DNA is TGCGCCAGCAGCTCGGCCACAGGGGGATACAATGAGCAGTTCTTC.

The V gene is TRBV2, the J gene TRBJ2-3; 11 bases line up with TRBD2. Germline values: CDR1 SNHLY, CDR2 FYNNEI. The V and J ends lost 8 bases and 5 bases, in that order; junction bases with no gene match: 12. This CDR3 contains 16 residues. CDR3 sequence (DNA): TGTGCCAGCCGGGAACTAGCGGGGGCCTCCGGAGATACGCAGTATTTT. This codes for CASRELAGASGDTQYF.

The chain has TRBV7-2 and TRBJ1-1; a weak D match, TRBD1 (5 bases). V was cut by 3 bases and J by 1 base, with 15 bases left in between. From germline, CDR1 is SGHTA and CDR2 FQGNSA. The CDR3 length is 16 residues. The CDR3 spells CASSFRGRASNTEAFF. CDR3 DNA: TGTGCCAGCAGCTTCCGGGGGAGAGCCTCGAACACTGAAGCTTTCTTT.

The rearrangement joins TRBV10-2 to TRBJ2-1; 7 positions match TRBD1. This CDR3 is built from 15 residues. The V and J ends lost 10 bases and 1 base, in that order; junction bases with no gene match: 10. Germline CDR1 reads WSHSY; CDR2 reads SAAADI. The CDR3: CATQEDRRSYNEQFF. The DNA for the CDR3 is TGCGCCACCCAGGAGGACAGGCGGTCCTACAATGAGCAGTTCTTC.

The V and J genes are TRBV5-1 and TRBJ1-4; tentatively, D is TRBD1 (5 bases). V lost 4 bases to trimming and J lost 4 bases, with 14 bases between them. CDR3 size: 15 residues. Germline CDR1 and CDR2: SGHRS and YFSETQ. The CDR3 is CASSVRGEGNEKLFF. Here the CDR3 DNA reads TGCGCCAGCAGCGTTCGGGGGGAGGGTAATGAAAAACTGTTTTTT.

This clone was seen a single time. The J gene is TRBJ1-6, the V gene TRBV7-8; D is undetermined. Trimming pared 2 bases from V and 14 bases from J, leaving 10 bases between. In germline, CDR1 is SGHVS, CDR2 FQNEAQ. The CDR3 loop spans 12 amino acids. The CDR3 reads CASSLMAASLHF. The DNA for the CDR3 is TGTGCCAGCAGCTTAATGGCGGCCTCCCTCCACTTT.

The CDR3 DNA reads as TGTGCCAGCACCTTCGAAGCGGGGGTGGTCCACAATGAGCAGTTCTTC. Encoded protein: CASTFEAGVVHNEQFF. The chain carries TRBV11-3 and TRBJ2-1, with TRBD2 matching 8 bases. The CDR3 contains 16 residues. CDR1 and CDR2 from the germline V gene are SGHNT and YENEEA. The trim removed 7 bases at V and 5 bases at J, leaving 13 bases unmatched.

This chain connects TRBV19 to TRBJ1-1; TRBD1 matches at 7 bases. V lost 2 bases, J lost 3 bases, and 0 bases stayed unmatched. The length of the CDR3 is 13 residues. The germline CDR1 and CDR2 sequences are LNHDA and SQIVND (reference sequence). CDR3 region: CASSIQGDTEAFF. CDR3 DNA sequence: TGTGCCAGTAGTATACAGGGGGACACTGAAGCTTTCTTT. Full variable domain (missing parts from reference TRBV19 and TRBJ1-1): DGGITQSPKYLFRKEGQNVTLSCEQNLNHDAMYWYRQDPGQGLRLIYYSQIVNDFQKGDIAEGYSVSREKKESFPLTVTSAQKNPTAFYLCASSIQGDTEAFFGQGTRLTVV.

The chain uses TRBV7-9 and TRBJ1-2, with D possibly TRBD1 on 6 matching bases. The CDR3 runs 15 residues. Germline lookup yields CDR1 SEHNR and CDR2 FQNEAQ (reference sequence). V was cut by 4 bases and J by 4 bases, with 16 bases left in between. CDR3 sequence: CASSSVRGPSYGYTF. The CDR3 DNA is TGTGCCAGCAGCTCTGTCAGGGGCCCTAGCTATGGCTACACCTTC.

The rearrangement uses TRBV4-3 and TRBJ1-5; D remains unclear. The ends were cut back, 1 base at V and 5 bases at J, with 12 bases in the middle. There are 15 residues in the CDR3. CDR1 LGHNA and CDR2 YSLEER come from the germline V gene. The CDR3 bases are TGCGCCAGCAGCCAAGCGGTGGGCCCTCATCAGCCCCAGCATTTT. Its protein product is CASSQAVGPHQPQHF.

The rearrangement links TRBV5-1 to TRBJ2-2; D ambiguous. CDR3 length equals 17 residues. CDR1 SGHRS and CDR2 YFSETQ come from the germline V gene. V was pared by 0 bases and J by 4 bases, with 16 bases between. CDR3 residues: CASSLAPSFASTGELFF. CDR3 nucleotides: TGCGCCAGCAGCTTGGCCCCTTCATTCGCGAGCACCGGGGAGCTGTTTTTT.

The chain uses TRBV14 and TRBJ1-4, with D uncertain. V was pared by 0 bases and J by 6 bases, with 5 bases between. Germline V gene sequence: CDR1 SGHDN, CDR2 FVKESK. The CDR3 totals 13 residues. The CDR3 protein is CASSQDLDEKLFF. DNA for the CDR3: TGTGCCAGCAGCCAAGACTTAGATGAAAAACTGTTTTTT.

V is TRBV5-1 and J is TRBJ1-2; TRBD1 agrees at 9 bases. CDR1 is SGHRS, CDR2 YFSETQ, per germline. This CDR3 region has 14 residues. Trimming took 1 base from V and 8 from J; bases not matched to a gene: 6. CDR3 loop: CASSLYRGRGGYTF. The CDR3 bases are TGCGCCAGCAGCTTGTACAGGGGGCGCGGAGGCTACACCTTC.

This chain links TRBV4-1 with TRBJ1-4, with 10 bases matching TRBD1. The CDR3 covers 14 residues. Per germline, CDR1 MGHRA and CDR2 YSYEKL. V lost 1 base to trimming and J lost 15 bases; unmatched junction nucleotides: 8. The CDR3 spells CASSQVRTGGFMFF. The CDR3, as DNA: TGCGCCAGCAGCCAAGTGAGGACAGGGGGTTTCATGTTTTTT.

The chain uses TRBV7-3 and TRBJ2-5; tentatively, D is TRBD2 (5 bases). The CDR3 totals 14 residues. V was cut by 5 bases and J by 4 bases, with 14 bases left in between. Germline CDR1 is SGHTA and CDR2 is FQGTGA. CDR3 residues: CASSPRGRGETQYF. CDR3 nucleotide sequence: TGTGCCAGCAGCCCCCGTGGTCGGGGAGAGACCCAGTACTTC.

The rearrangement links TRBV19 to TRBJ2-6, with TRBD2 as a possible D gene (5 bases). The V gene lost 3 bases and the J gene lost 1 base, with 10 bases spanning the gap. Germline V CDR1 and CDR2: LNHDA, SQIVND (reference sequence). The CDR3 runs 16 residues. The CDR3 loop is CASSMPSGSGANVLTF. Written as DNA, the CDR3 is TGTGCCAGTAGTATGCCCTCGGGATCTGGGGCCAACGTCCTGACTTTC.

This clone is a singleton in its sample. The chain couples TRBV11-1 to TRBJ2-3; no clear D. With 7 bases removed from V and 4 bases from J, the gap between germline ends came to 15 bases. CDR3 size: 14 residues. The V gene's germline CDR1 is SGHAT and CDR2 FQDESV (reference sequence). The CDR3 bases are TGTGCCAGCAAAGGAGCATTAGCATCAGATACGCAGTATTTT. Translating it yields CASKGALASDTQYF.